Listed below are T cell receptor beta chains from one sample, sequenced in a study of CD8+CD57+ T cells in acquired aplastic anemia. TCRdb itself ran the reads through MiXCR, one entry per CDR3 protein. The sample lists 250,000 to 350,000 distinct CDR3 sequences; roughly three fifths were seen once. The sequencing sample was made of sorted CD4+, CD8+, or CD8+CD57+ T cells (not recorded which) from PBMCs. The origin of the receptors is a human donor with severe aplastic anemia or a healthy control (not recorded which). CDR3s include the opening cysteine and the closing phenylalanine or tryptophan. D genes are given only for firm matches. Where a row states a size, it is once, few, many or the class of an expanded clone; other rows omit it.

DNA	CDR3	D	J	V	size
TGTGCCACCAGTGATTTTCGGGCCTCCTACAATGAGCAGTTCTTC	CATSDFRASYNEQFF	.	TRBJ2-1	TRBV24-1	.
TGTGCCAGCAGCTTCGTCAACCACGAGCAGTACTTC	CASSFVNHEQYF	.	TRBJ2-7	TRBV11-2	.
TGTGCCAGCTCCGTTACGATGGAGCAGTACTTC	CASSVTMEQYF	.	TRBJ2-7	TRBV18	many
TGTGCCAGCAGCTTTCCGACTAGCGGGGAAGAGACCCAGTACTTC	CASSFPTSGEETQYF	TRBD2	TRBJ2-5	TRBV7-9	.
TGTGCCAGCAGCCAAGATCCCCGGGGCAGGAATGGCTACACCTTC	CASSQDPRGRNGYTF	.	TRBJ1-2	TRBV4-2	many
TGTGCCACCAGTGATTTGGGCGGCAGTGAGCAGTACTTC	CATSDLGGSEQYF	.	TRBJ2-7	TRBV24-1	few
TGTGCCAGTAGTATAGTTGGCAGGGTGGTAGGGGCCAACGTCCTGACTTTC	CASSIVGRVVGANVLTF	.	TRBJ2-6	TRBV19	.
TGTGCCAGTAGTACCGGCCGGGTACAGCCCCAGCATTTT	CASSTGRVQPQHF	.	TRBJ1-5	TRBV19	.
TGTGCCACCAGCACGACAGGAGGCGGACTTCTCTACAATGAGCAGTTCTTC	CATSTTGGGLLYNEQFF	.	TRBJ2-1	TRBV15	.
TGTGCCATCTCCCAGGGAGGTACAAGGCGGACTGAAGCTTTCTTT	CAISQGGTRRTEAFF	.	TRBJ1-1	TRBV10-3	many
TGTGCCAGCAGTTACAGCTTTGGGGAGCAGTACTTC	CASSYSFGEQYF	.	TRBJ2-7	TRBV2	.
TGTGCCAGCAGCTTTTACGCGGGGGTACTGCGGGATAAGTACGAGCAGTACTTC	CASSFYAGVLRDKYEQYF	TRBD2	TRBJ2-7	TRBV25-1	.
TGTGCCAGCAAAGGACTAGCGGGGAACAATGAGCAGTTCTTC	CASKGLAGNNEQFF	TRBD2	TRBJ2-1	TRBV9	.
TGTGCCAGCAGTTGGGACGGCACAACTAATGAAAAACTGTTTTTT	CASSWDGTTNEKLFF	.	TRBJ1-4	TRBV6-5	.
TGTGCCAGCAGTCAGACCCGACAGGGTCCCTACGAGCAGTACTTC	CASSQTRQGPYEQYF	TRBD1	TRBJ2-7	TRBV14	.
TGCAGTGCACCTCAAGCGGGGTCAACCACAGATACGCAGTATTTT	CSAPQAGSTTDTQYF	TRBD2	TRBJ2-3	TRBV20-1	many
TGTGCCACCAGTGATCCAGGGTTAGGTAACTATGGCTACACCTTC	CATSDPGLGNYGYTF	.	TRBJ1-2	TRBV24-1	once
TGCAGTGCTAGCCGGCGGGCGCTACAAGAGACCCAGTACTTC	CSASRRALQETQYF	.	TRBJ2-5	TRBV20-1	many
TGTGCCAGCAGTTGGGGGACAGGGGAAAAACTGTTTTTT	CASSWGTGEKLFF	TRBD1	TRBJ1-4	TRBV19	once
TGTGCCACCAGCAGGGCCCAGAAGAGTCACGAACAGTACTTC	CATSRAQKSHEQYF	.	TRBJ2-7	TRBV15	.
TGCAGTGCTAGGCGGATGAGAGGGGAGACCCAGTACTTC	CSARRMRGETQYF	.	TRBJ2-5	TRBV20-1	.
TGTGCCAGCAGTTACGGTGGACAGCCCCAGCATTTT	CASSYGGQPQHF	.	TRBJ1-5	TRBV6-1	.
TGCGCCAGCAGCTTGGCCGACAGGGAAGCGGAAAAACTGTTTTTT	CASSLADREAEKLFF	TRBD1	TRBJ1-4	TRBV5-1	.
TGTGCCAGCAGTTTTGGAGGGGCTAACAATGAGCAGTTCTTC	CASSFGGANNEQFF	.	TRBJ2-1	TRBV28	.
TGCAGTGCTAGCCAACAGGGGCGGCGGGGGGAGACCCAGTACTTC	CSASQQGRRGETQYF	.	TRBJ2-5	TRBV20-1	few
TGCGCCAGCAGTCCCGGGACAGCAGCTAATGAGCAGTTCTTC	CASSPGTAANEQFF	TRBD1	TRBJ2-1	TRBV5-1	many
TGCGCCAGCAGCTTGGAAGGGGAGTACTACGAGCAGTACTTC	CASSLEGEYYEQYF	.	TRBJ2-7	TRBV5-1	few
TGTGCCAGCAGCGTCGGGACAGTAGGGGCCGGGGAGCTGTTTTTT	CASSVGTVGAGELFF	TRBD1	TRBJ2-2	TRBV6-1	many
TGTGCCAGCAGCTTAGGTAGTGCGGGGAACACCGGGGAGCTGTTTTTT	CASSLGSAGNTGELFF	.	TRBJ2-2	TRBV7-3	once
TGCAGCGTCCCGGCGCCGGGGGCCTTCCAAGAGACCCAGTACTTC	CSVPAPGAFQETQYF	.	TRBJ2-5	TRBV29-1	.
TGTGCCAGCAGCTTGGTTTCTAGCGGCACAGATACGCAGTATTTT	CASSLVSSGTDTQYF	.	TRBJ2-3	TRBV7-3	.
TGTGCCAGCAGTTACGGGGGACTAGCGCACAATGAGCAGTTCTTC	CASSYGGLAHNEQFF	TRBD2	TRBJ2-1	TRBV12-3/TRBV12-4	.
TGTGCCTGCAGCGTAGATGTAAGCGAGCCCCAGCATTTT	CACSVDVSEPQHF	.	TRBJ1-5	TRBV9	once
TGTGCCAGCAGCTGGACGGGACACACGACAGGGTACGAGCAGTACTTC	CASSWTGHTTGYEQYF	TRBD1	TRBJ2-7	TRBV11-2	many
TGTGCCACCAGTGATCCTAGCCCCCGGGACGGACGTCGAACCCCGGCCCTCCACTTT	CATSDPSPRDGRRTPALHF	.	TRBJ1-6	TRBV24-1	few
TGCGCTAGCAGCCAAGATCGTGGGCTAGCGGGGTCGAATACGCAGTATTTT	CASSQDRGLAGSNTQYF	TRBD2	TRBJ2-3	TRBV4-1	.
TGTGCCAGTAGTACGAGACAGGGGGTGAACACTGAAGCTTTCTTT	CASSTRQGVNTEAFF	TRBD1	TRBJ1-1	TRBV19	.
TGTGCTAGCAGCTTAGCCCATAACACCGGGGAGCTGTTTTTT	CASSLAHNTGELFF	.	TRBJ2-2	TRBV7-7	.
TGTGCCAGCAGTTTCCGGACTAGCGGGACCCCCCTCGAGCAGTACTTC	CASSFRTSGTPLEQYF	TRBD2	TRBJ2-7	TRBV10-3	.
TGCGCCAGCAGCCCGACAGGGGGCGCAGAGACCCAGTACTTC	CASSPTGGAETQYF	TRBD1	TRBJ2-5	TRBV5-1	many
TGTGCCAGCAGCCTGGACAGGGTGGGCGATGAGCAGTTCTTC	CASSLDRVGDEQFF	TRBD1	TRBJ2-1	TRBV2	.
TGTGCCAGCAGTGAAGGACGGTCTAATTCACCCCTCCACTTT	CASSEGRSNSPLHF	.	TRBJ1-6	TRBV25-1	.
TGTGCCAGCAGCGGGGGGAAAGACACAGATACGCAGTATTTT	CASSGGKDTDTQYF	.	TRBJ2-3	TRBV9	many
TGTGCCAGCTCACCATTGGGGGGGCAGAGTAGCACAGATACGCAGTATTTT	CASSPLGGQSSTDTQYF	.	TRBJ2-3	TRBV18	few
TGCAGTGCTAGAGGAGCAGGGTATTATGAGACCCAGTACTTC	CSARGAGYYETQYF	.	TRBJ2-5	TRBV20-1	few
TGTGCCAGCAGCTTGTGCAGGGGGACGGCAGAAAAACTGTTTTTT	CASSLCRGTAEKLFF	TRBD1	TRBJ1-4	TRBV7-8	.
TGTGCCACCAGTGTTTACCCCCCCGGGACAGGAAGTTCACCCCTCCACTTT	CATSVYPPGTGSSPLHF	TRBD1	TRBJ1-6	TRBV24-1	.
TGTGCCACCAGTGACCCTACAAAAAGGGCAGATACGCAGTATTTT	CATSDPTKRADTQYF	.	TRBJ2-3	TRBV24-1	.
TGTGCCAGCAGCCAAGATGGAAGAGGACTAGCGGAAGAGACCCAGTACTTC	CASSQDGRGLAEETQYF	TRBD2	TRBJ2-5	TRBV4-2	.
TGTGCCAGCAGTCCAAGGGGGGTAAGGAATCAGCCCCAGCATTTT	CASSPRGVRNQPQHF	.	TRBJ1-5	TRBV12-3/TRBV12-4	many
TGTGCCAGCAGCCAAGAGACCGTAGATTCACCCCTCCACTTT	CASSQETVDSPLHF	.	TRBJ1-6	TRBV4-2	many
TGTGCCAGCAGCTTCCCCCGAAACACCGGGGAGCTGTTTTTT	CASSFPRNTGELFF	.	TRBJ2-2	TRBV11-2	many
TGTGCCAGCAGCCTTAGGGGGGTCTACGAGCAGTACTTC	CASSLRGVYEQYF	.	TRBJ2-7	TRBV14	many
TGTGCCAGCAGCACCCCGGGGAAACAAGCCTACGAGCAGTACTTC	CASSTPGKQAYEQYF	.	TRBJ2-7	TRBV7-2	once
TGTGCCAGCAGTGATGCAAAAGGAGAACAGACGAACACTGAAGCTTTCTTT	CASSDAKGEQTNTEAFF	.	TRBJ1-1	TRBV2	many
TGTGCCAGCAGTGAAGGGGTTGGCTATGGCTACACCTTC	CASSEGVGYGYTF	.	TRBJ1-2	TRBV2	.
TGTGCCTCCTCGCGGGGGGACAGGGATAATCAGCCCCAGCATTTT	CASSRGDRDNQPQHF	TRBD1	TRBJ1-5	TRBV24-1	.
TGTGCCAGCAGACCCCTACACCGCCCCACTGAAGCTTTCTTT	CASRPLHRPTEAFF	.	TRBJ1-1	TRBV5-6	many